Following are 7 T cell receptor beta chains from one sample sequenced in a study of blood T cell repertoires in COVID-19. The data were produced by immunoSEQ multiplex PCR, yet TCRdb's version contains in-frame clones alone and is incomplete. This sample has about 260,000 clones, with roughly 90% found just once. The sequenced sample consisted of peripheral blood. These receptors originate from a human donor in a cohort sampled during active COVID-19.

This chain uses TRBV30 with TRBJ1-4, with D possibly matching TRBD1 (6 bases). Germline V gene lookup returns CDR1 GTSNPN and CDR2 SVGIG (reference sequence). The length of the CDR3 is 14 residues. V was pared by 1 base and J by 6 bases, with 12 bases between. The CDR3 protein is CAWSADRGDEKLFF. The CDR3, as DNA: TGTGCCTGGAGTGCGGACAGAGGAGATGAAAAACTGTTTTTT.

This clone has only a few counts. The chain carries TRBV15 and TRBJ1-3; no clear D. Between the trimmed V and J ends, which lost 1 base and 0 bases, there was a span of 4 bases. This CDR3 contains 14 residues. The germline gives CDR1 LNHNV, CDR2 YYDKDF (reference sequence). CDR3 sequence (DNA): TGTGCCACCAGCAGAGCCCACTCTGGAAACACCATATATTTT. Encoded protein: CATSRAHSGNTIYF.

This clone is a singleton in its sample. V gene TRBV27 combines with J gene TRBJ1-6; weak D call: TRBD1 (6 bases). The CDR3 sequence is 20 residues long. Trimming cost V 7 bases and J 0 bases, with 25 bases left between them. Per the germline V gene, CDR1 is MNHEY and CDR2 is SMNVEV (reference sequence). Written as DNA, the CDR3 is TGTGCCAGCACTCCGATACAGGGCTTGACCCTGAGCTCCTATAATTCACCCCTCCACTTT. Amino acids: CASTPIQGLTLSSYNSPLHF.

The chain combines TRBV30 with TRBJ1-4; D call uncertain. Trimming pared 0 bases from V and 8 bases from J, leaving 16 bases between. Germline values: CDR1 GTSNPN, CDR2 SVGIG (reference sequence). The CDR3 totals 15 residues. The chain's CDR3 is CAWSVSGPAGEKLFF. CDR3 sequence (DNA): TGTGCCTGGAGTGTCTCGGGCCCCGCGGGGGAAAAACTGTTTTTT.

This chain joins TRBV7-2 and TRBJ1-2; TRBD1 might be the D (5 bases). V was shortened by 5 bases and J by 0 bases, with 10 bases between the two germline ends. Germline CDR1 SGHTA, CDR2 FQGNSA. This CDR3 has 14 residues. The CDR3 DNA reads as TGTGCCAGCAGCCCTACAGGTACTAACTATGGCTACACCTTC. This encodes CASSPTGTNYGYTF.

This clone was seen only once. The rearrangement links TRBV18 to TRBJ2-7; maybe TRBD1 (6 bases). The CDR3 covers 13 residues. The germline V gene encodes CDR1 KGHSH and CDR2 LQKENI. V lost 1 base to trimming and J lost 4 bases, with 8 bases between them. The CDR3 DNA follows: TGTGCCAGCTCACCACAACAGGGATACGAGCAGTACTTC. Amino acid sequence: CASSPQQGYEQYF. Looking up the rest from reference TRBV18 and TRBJ2-7 gives the full variable domain: NAGVMQNPRHLVRRRGQEARLRCSPMKGHSHVYWYRQLPEEGLKFMVYLQKENIIDESGMPKERFSAEFPKEGPSILRIQQVVRGDSAAYFCASSPQQGYEQYFGPGTRLTVT.

The CDR3 DNA follows: TGTGCCAGCAGCCAAGGACAGGGATGGAATGGCTACACCTTC. Translating it yields CASSQGQGWNGYTF. V usage is TRBV14 and J usage is TRBJ1-2; 7 nucleotides agree with TRBD1. From germline, CDR1 is SGHDN and CDR2 FVKESK. The V gene end was trimmed by 1 base and the J gene end by 6 bases; junction bases not matched to a gene: 5. The CDR3 extends over 14 amino acids.